This paragraph covers one T cell receptor beta chain sequence. What it binds is unknown. The CDR3 covers 14 residues. J gave up 5 bases and V 4 bases, and 8 bases lay outside the gene matches. Germline assignment: CDR1 MGHRA and CDR2 YSYEKL. 60 Vbeta and 13 Jbeta primers were used in PCR. Data came from immunoSEQ multiplex PCR; TCRdb stores just in-frame clones and leaves some out. The table records 110,000 or so clones, over 75% of them present only once. It was healthy bone marrow donors who served as donors. The sample is drawn from a study of cytomegalovirus exposure and HLA in healthy donors. Study-level points and caveats: A later analysis, which compared TCR beta chains of equal frequency, found the HLA-associated ones more clonally expanded.

Sequencing used PBMCs. The rearrangement links TRBV4-1 to TRBJ2-7; 7 nucleotides line up with TRBD2. The clonotype comes from a woman between 25 and 40 years old in good health and CMV-seropositive. Written as DNA, the CDR3 is TGCGCCAGCAGCCGGAGGGACTACATAAACGAGCAGTACTTC. It yields the protein CASSRRDYINEQYF.